This paragraph covers one TCR beta chain sequence. Its specificity is unknown. The sample originates from a study of regulatory T cells in long-lasting Graves disease. Stated time point: newly diagnosed GD, antithyroid drugs for less than 3 months. PBMC-extracted RNA yielded the TCR library. Germline values: CDR1 ENHRY, CDR2 SYGVKD. V lost 10 bases and J lost 6, with 18 bases in between. This CDR3 has 14 residues. Points from the study as a whole: TRBV28, TRBJ1-2 and TRBJ2-5 were segments that persistent disease favored.

The authors built TCR beta libraries using iRepertoire HTBI primers and Arm-PCR of CDR3 regions. Via MiXCR, TCRdb re-called the multiplex PCR reads, giving one row per CDR3 protein. The top ten hold just under 25% of the sample, which has about 530,000 distinct CDR3 sequences, 15% to 20% seen once. These data were likewise used in another study, on T cells in Graves' hyperthyroidism and ophthalmopathy. That report notes: Ophthalmopathy was identified by the model a median roughly six months ahead of onset.

The receptor was isolated from a woman aged 40-60 years with Graves disease. This chain connects TRBV10-3 to TRBJ2-2, with TRBD1 as a possible D gene (6 bases). The sample consisted of peripheral blood mononuclear cells (PBMCs), taken at new diagnosis, from a patient treated with antithyroid drugs. The CDR3 here is CATGGQGTPGELFF. The CDR3 DNA sequence: TGTGCCACGGGCGGGCAGGGGACCCCCGGGGAGCTGTTTTTT.